One sample yielded the 32 T cell receptor beta chains listed below, sequenced in a study of blood T cell repertoires in COVID-19. Method: immunoSEQ multiplex PCR; TCRdb's copy keeps in-frame clones and lacks some. The table lists over 85,000 clones, around 90% of them singletons. Sequencing input: peripheral blood. The receptors come from a male donor with acute or convalescent COVID-19.

The chain joins TRBV19 to TRBJ2-7; the D gene is possibly TRBD1 (5 bases). Germline values: CDR1 LNHDA, CDR2 SQIVND (reference sequence). The CDR3 contains 13 residues. V lost 10 bases to trimming and J lost 2 bases, with 15 bases between them. The CDR3, as DNA: TGTGCCACTCAGACTGGGGCGCCCTACGAGCAGTACTTC. Translation: CATQTGAPYEQYF.

The rearrangement uses TRBV11-2 and TRBJ1-1; D uncertain. There are 13 residues in the CDR3. V was cut by 1 base and J by 6 bases, with 9 bases left in between. Germline V gene lookup returns CDR1 SGHAT and CDR2 FQNNGV. The CDR3 DNA reads TGTGCCAGCAGCTTAGGTGCGGAGTCTGAAGCTTTCTTT. It encodes CASSLGAESEAFF.

This clone was counted a single time. This chain uses TRBV5-1 with TRBJ2-5, with D tentatively TRBD1 (5 bases). The V gene lost 4 bases and the J gene lost 5 bases, with 15 bases spanning the gap. This CDR3 is built from 14 residues. Looked up from germline, CDR1 is SGHRS and CDR2 is YFSETQ. As DNA, the CDR3 is TGCGCCAGCAGCCCAGGACACTCAGGGGAGACCCAGTACTTC. Amino acids: CASSPGHSGETQYF.

This clone was detected once. This sequence joins TRBV5-4 and TRBJ1-2; D is possibly TRBD1 (5 bases). With 4 bases removed from V and 5 bases from J, the gap between germline ends came to 15 bases. This CDR3 region has 14 residues. Germline V gene data show CDR1 as SGHNT and CDR2 as YYREEE (reference sequence). The CDR3 here is CASSPYQRTYGYTF. The CDR3 coding sequence is TGTGCCAGCAGCCCGTATCAAAGGACATATGGCTACACCTTC.

The V call is TRBV2, the J call TRBJ2-1; no clear D. Germline CDR1 SNHLY, CDR2 FYNNEI. Trimming pared 5 bases from V and 2 bases from J, leaving 7 bases between. This CDR3 comprises 13 residues. The chain's CDR3 is CASSLTPYNEQFF. In DNA form, the CDR3 reads TGTGCCAGCAGTCTTACACCCTACAATGAGCAGTTCTTC.

The chain combines TRBV7-8 with TRBJ1-5, with D unclear. The CDR3 is 16 residues long. Germline V gives CDR1 SGHVS, CDR2 FQNEAQ. The V and J ends lost 1 base and 1 base respectively, with 11 bases between them. In nucleotides, the CDR3 is TGTGCCAGCAGCTTAGTCGGAGGCCGAAGCAATCAGCCCCAGCATTTT. Translating gives CASSLVGGRSNQPQHF.

V is TRBV11-2 and J is TRBJ2-5; the D is unclear. Trimming removed 1 base at V and 1 base at J, with 7 bases between. Germline V gives CDR1 SGHAT, CDR2 FQNNGV. This CDR3 is 14 amino acids long. CDR3 in amino acids: CASSLGYSQETQYF. The CDR3 DNA reads TGTGCCAGCAGCTTAGGGTACAGCCAAGAGACCCAGTACTTC.

The rearrangement uses TRBV19 and TRBJ2-3; 7 bases match TRBD1. The ends lost 6 bases at V and 11 bases at J; junction bases unmatched: 14. CDR1 is LNHDA, CDR2 SQIVND, per germline (reference sequence). This CDR3 comprises 14 residues. The CDR3 DNA reads TGTGCCAGTAGAGAGACAGGGCCCGCTCAGAGGCAGTATTTT. This codes for CASRETGPAQRQYF.

The chain carries TRBV6-5 and TRBJ1-2, with TRBD1 matching 11 bases. V dropped 8 bases and J dropped 4; count of bases not matched to a gene: 3. The CDR3 sequence is 13 residues long. Germline CDR1 and CDR2: MNHEY and SVGAGI. CDR3 sequence (DNA): TGTGCCAGCGGACAGGGGGCGGTCTATGGCTACACCTTC. It specifies CASGQGAVYGYTF.

This rearrangement joins TRBV6-5 to TRBJ1-3; 7 bases are a match to TRBD1. This CDR3 region has 14 residues. V was pared by 8 bases and J by 1 base, with 5 bases of the junction left unmatched. Germline CDR1 and CDR2: MNHEY and SVGAGI. The DNA of the CDR3 is TGTGCCAGCGCCAGGGGGACGTCTGGAAACACCATATATTTT. Its translation is CASARGTSGNTIYF.

The chain uses TRBV4-1 and TRBJ2-7, with D possibly matching TRBD2 (6 bases). There are 17 residues in the CDR3. Looked up from germline, CDR1 is MGHRA and CDR2 is YSYEKL. Trimming left V 1 base short and J 4 bases short, with 20 bases between. The CDR3 DNA sequence: TGCGCCAGCAGCCAAGGGGGTCGGCAGGAGGGAAGGTACGAGCAGTACTTC. This gives the protein CASSQGGRQEGRYEQYF.

J is TRBJ1-1 and V is TRBV7-6; 10 bases are shared with TRBD1. The CDR3 length is 15 residues. J gave up 4 bases and V 6 bases, and 8 bases lay outside the gene matches. Looked up from germline, CDR1 is SGHVS and CDR2 is FNYEAQ. The CDR3 sequence: CASRSGTGERTEAFF. The CDR3 DNA is TGTGCCAGCAGATCCGGGACAGGGGAGCGCACTGAAGCTTTCTTT.

The chain recombines TRBV19 with TRBJ2-5; 7 bases map to TRBD1. The germline gives CDR1 LNHDA, CDR2 SQIVND (reference sequence). The CDR3 runs to 13 residues. Unmatched junction bases numbered 6, after V lost 6 bases and J lost 5 bases. The CDR3 nucleotides are TGTGCCAGTAGAAGGGGGCCGTGGGAGACCCAGTACTTC. It specifies CASRRGPWETQYF. Drawing the rest from reference TRBV19 and TRBJ2-5, the complete variable domain is DGGITQSPKYLFRKEGQNVTLSCEQNLNHDAMYWYRQDPGQGLRLIYYSQIVNDFQKGDIAEGYSVSREKKESFPLTVTSAQKNPTAFYLCASRRGPWETQYFGPGTRLLVL.

DNA for the CDR3: TGTGCCACCAGTGATCCTCGAGGGCCTAAAGAGACCCAGTACTTC. The encoded protein is CATSDPRGPKETQYF. The rearrangement uses TRBV24-1 and TRBJ2-5; possibly TRBD2 for D (5 bases). The CDR3 totals 15 residues. V dropped 3 bases and J dropped 3 bases, with 13 bases sitting between them. Germline V lookup: CDR1 KGHDR, CDR2 SFDVKD.

The rearrangement links TRBV23-1 to TRBJ1-1; 8 bases are a match to TRBD1. TRBV23-1 qualifies as an ORF whose function is uncertain. The CDR3 is 15 residues long. V lost 0 bases to trimming and J lost 3 bases; unmatched junction nucleotides: 3. The CDR3 loop reads CASSQSGQGDTEAFF. The CDR3 bases are TGCGCCAGCAGTCAATCTGGACAGGGAGACACTGAAGCTTTCTTT.

V is TRBV27 and J is TRBJ1-2, with TRBD1 matching over 7 bases. CDR1 and CDR2 from the germline V gene are MNHEY and SMNVEV (reference sequence). The V and J ends lost 2 bases and 5 bases, in that order; junction bases with no gene match: 2. The CDR3 consists of 13 residues. The CDR3 loop is CASSLGTEYGYTF. The CDR3 nucleotides are TGTGCCAGCAGTTTAGGGACAGAATATGGCTACACCTTC.

The gene calls are TRBV3-1 (or the pseudogene TRBV3-2) and TRBJ1-3, with 8 nucleotides matching TRBD1. V was clipped by 1 base and J by 4 bases; unmatched bases: 3. The CDR3 is 15 amino acids. Germline V CDR1 and CDR2: LGHDT, YNNKEL (reference sequence). The DNA for the CDR3 is TGTGCCAGCAGCCAAGCCAGGGGGCTAGGAAACACCATATATTTT. This gives the protein CASSQARGLGNTIYF.

This sequence joins TRBV6-1 and TRBJ2-2, with D maybe TRBD1 (5 bases). In germline, CDR1 is MNHNS, CDR2 SASEGT. V was cut by 4 bases and J by 5 bases, with 17 bases left in between. This CDR3 region has 16 residues. The CDR3 reads CASSVGHSGDTGELFF. The CDR3 DNA follows: TGTGCCAGCAGTGTTGGACACTCAGGAGATACCGGGGAGCTGTTTTTT.

The gene calls are TRBV28 and TRBJ1-1; D gene uncertain. The CDR3 loop spans 13 amino acids. Per germline, CDR1 MDHEN and CDR2 SYDVKM. With 6 bases removed from V and 0 bases from J, the gap between germline ends came to 8 bases. As DNA, the CDR3 is TGTGCCAGCAGACAGACACTGAACACTGAAGCTTTCTTT. Its translation is CASRQTLNTEAFF.

This clone came up a few times. The chain uses TRBV14 and TRBJ1-2; D not resolved. Germline V gives CDR1 SGHDN, CDR2 FVKESK. This CDR3 has 13 amino acids. The V end was cut by 0 bases, the J end by 4 bases, with 6 bases between. Here the CDR3 DNA reads TGTGCCAGCAGCCAAGAGGAGACCTATGGCTACACCTTC. Amino acid sequence: CASSQEETYGYTF.

This rearrangement joins TRBV27 to TRBJ1-4; 7 bases match TRBD1. After removal of 8 bases from V and 5 bases from J, the junction contained 8 bases not matched to a gene. The germline V gene has CDR1 MNHEY and CDR2 SMNVEV (reference sequence). The CDR3 spans 14 residues. The CDR3, as DNA: TGTGCCAGCCGAAACAGGGGCGCAAATGAAAAACTGTTTTTT. Its protein product is CASRNRGANEKLFF. The complete variable domain, with remaining parts taken from reference TRBV27 and TRBJ1-4, reads EAQVTQNPRYLITVTGKKLTVTCSQNMNHEYMSWYRQDPGLGLRQIYYSMNVEVTDKGDVPEGYKVSRKEKRNFPLILESPSPNQTSLYFCASRNRGANEKLFFGSGTQLSVL.

This clone was found once. The chain is built from TRBV19 and TRBJ1-1, with 9 bases aligning to TRBD1. The germline V gene encodes CDR1 LNHDA and CDR2 SQIVND (reference sequence). Unmatched junction bases numbered 6, after V lost 6 bases and J lost 4 bases. This CDR3 region has 14 residues. CDR3 region: CASSMGQGSTEAFF. As DNA, the CDR3 is TGTGCCAGTAGCATGGGACAGGGTTCCACTGAAGCTTTCTTT.

V is TRBV18 and J is TRBJ2-3; a weak D match, TRBD1 (5 bases). Germline loops: CDR1 KGHSH, CDR2 LQKENI. The ends were cut back, 1 base at V and 0 bases at J, with 14 bases in the middle. CDR3 length: 17 amino acids. CDR3 sequence reads: CASSPLFRATSTDTQYF. DNA for the CDR3: TGTGCCAGCTCACCACTTTTCAGGGCTACTAGCACAGATACGCAGTATTTT.

The V and J genes are TRBV5-1 and TRBJ2-1, with TRBD2 matching over 8 bases. Germline CDR1 SGHRS, CDR2 YFSETQ. V lost 4 bases to trimming and J lost 2 bases; unmatched junction nucleotides: 8. The CDR3 has 16 residues. The CDR3 nucleotides are TGCGCCAGCAGCCCCTCGGGGGGGGAAACCTACAATGAGCAGTTCTTC. Its protein product is CASSPSGGETYNEQFF.

The V gene is TRBV11-3, the J gene TRBJ2-5, with TRBD1 matching over 9 bases. CDR1 SGHNT and CDR2 YENEEA come from the germline V gene. With 5 bases clipped from V and 2 bases from J, the junction kept 9 bases outside the gene matches. The CDR3 extends over 16 amino acids. The CDR3 protein is CASSQGQGDTQETQYF. Here the CDR3 DNA reads TGTGCCAGCAGCCAGGGACAGGGTGACACACAAGAGACCCAGTACTTC.

The chain employs TRBV6-5 and TRBJ1-5, with TRBD1 matching over 7 bases. Trimming cost V 3 bases and J 5 bases; bases outside gene matches: 4. The germline V gene has CDR1 MNHEY and CDR2 SVGAGI. The CDR3 has 14 amino acids. The CDR3 nucleotides read TGTGCCAGCAGTTATCTAGGGGGCCATCAGCCCCAGCATTTT. This encodes CASSYLGGHQPQHF.

This sequence joins TRBV19 and TRBJ1-2; 7 bases align to TRBD1. The CDR3 extends over 14 amino acids. Germline assignment: CDR1 LNHDA and CDR2 SQIVND (reference sequence). V lost 7 bases to trimming and J lost 6 bases; unmatched junction nucleotides: 11. Here the CDR3 DNA reads TGTGCCAGTACCTCTGAAAGGACAGGAGATGGCTACACCTTC. This sequence encodes CASTSERTGDGYTF.

The rearrangement uses TRBV3-1 (or the pseudogene TRBV3-2) and TRBJ1-1; D ambiguous. V was clipped by 4 bases and J by 0 bases, with 9 bases between them. CDR3 size: 14 residues. The germline V gene has CDR1 LGHDT and CDR2 YNNKEL (reference sequence). CDR3 in DNA: TGTGCCAGCAGCCCGCGGGCCGTGAACACTGAAGCTTTCTTT. Translated: CASSPRAVNTEAFF.

The chain couples TRBV30 to TRBJ2-5; 8 nucleotides line up with TRBD2. This CDR3 is built from 12 residues. Germline V gene lookup returns CDR1 GTSNPN and CDR2 SVGIG (reference sequence). With 0 bases clipped from V and 14 bases from J, the junction kept 8 bases outside the gene matches. CDR3 nucleotides: TGTGCCTGGAGTGTGGGTGAGACTAGCGAATACTTC. This gives the protein CAWSVGETSEYF.

The chain couples TRBV5-8 to TRBJ1-6, with a possible D match to TRBD1 (5 bases). Germline loops: CDR1 SGHTS, CDR2 YDEGEE. The CDR3 loop spans 17 amino acids. Deletions cut 0 bases from V and 6 bases from J, with 16 bases between. The CDR3 bases are TGTGCCAGCAGCTTGGTGGGGCGAATTAATTCTAATTCACCCCTCCACTTT. Translated: CASSLVGRINSNSPLHF.

This clone turned up a few times. This chain joins TRBV18 and TRBJ1-6; 8 bases match TRBD1. V was pared by 3 bases and J by 8 bases, with 0 bases of the junction left unmatched. The CDR3 consists of 13 residues. Germline V CDR1 and CDR2: KGHSH, LQKENI. This chain's CDR3 is CASSPTGDSPLHF. The CDR3 nucleotides are TGTGCCAGCTCACCGACAGGGGATTCACCCCTCCACTTT.

The gene calls are TRBV7-9 and TRBJ1-6; D call uncertain. Trimming shortened V by 1 base and J by 6 bases, and 10 bases separated the two germline ends. CDR3 length equals 15 residues. Germline CDR1 SEHNR, CDR2 FQNEAQ (reference sequence). As DNA, the CDR3 is TGTGCCAGCAGCTTAGGAACACAGACTAATTCACCCCTCCACTTT. Amino acids: CASSLGTQTNSPLHF.